Below are 9 T cell receptor beta chains sequenced from a single sample in a study of shared clonotypes between healthy human individuals. The protocol was immunoSEQ multiplex PCR, while the TCRdb copy is restricted to in-frame clones and leaves out a portion. Of some 500,000 clones in the sample, approximately 80% are singletons; the top ten hold approximately 12%. Sequenced input: PBMCs. The source is a middle-aged woman in good health. Some clones in this sample may be carry-over from other donors' samples.

The chain employs TRBV4-3 and TRBJ2-1, with a tentative D call TRBD2 (6 bases). Trimming took off 4 bases at V and 8 bases at J, with 21 bases between the two ends. The germline CDR1 and CDR2 sequences are LGHNA and YSLEER. CDR3 size: 16 residues. For the CDR3, the DNA is TGCGCCAGCAGCCCTCAGTGGCGGGAATTTTTCTATGAGCAGTTCTTC. Protein: CASSPQWREFFYEQFF.

Comments on this clone: A read error is the likely source, as a far larger clone sits one nucleotide away. The J gene is TRBJ1-2, the V gene TRBV30, with D tentatively TRBD1 (5 bases). There are 15 residues in the CDR3. The germline CDR1 and CDR2 sequences are GTSNPN and SVGIG (reference sequence). CDR3 nucleotide sequence: TGTACCTGGAGAAGAGCAGGGTTTGCTAACTATGGCTACACCTTC. This codes for CTWRRAGFANYGYTF.

J is TRBJ2-2 and V is TRBV19; D is unclear. The germline V gene encodes CDR1 LNHDA and CDR2 SQIVND (reference sequence). Trimming took off 6 bases at V and 7 bases at J, with 9 bases between the two ends. CDR3 length: 12 residues. CDR3 in amino acids: CASSTWNGELFF. The CDR3 bases are TGTGCCAGTAGCACCTGGAACGGGGAGCTGTTTTTT. The variable domain in full, completed from reference TRBV19 and TRBJ2-2, reads DGGITQSPKYLFRKEGQNVTLSCEQNLNHDAMYWYRQDPGQGLRLIYYSQIVNDFQKGDIAEGYSVSREKKESFPLTVTSAQKNPTAFYLCASSTWNGELFFGEGSRLTVL.

In the case of this clone: Germline is not matched at one junction end, which may reflect a read error. The chain recombines TRBV5-4 with TRBJ2-4; 8 nucleotides match TRBD1. The CDR3 consists of 15 residues. Germline values: CDR1 SGHNT, CDR2 YYREEE (reference sequence). CDR3 nucleotides: TGCGCCAGCAGCCCCGGGCGACAGGGGAAAAACATTCAGTACTTC. Its protein is CASSPGRQGKNIQYF.

J is TRBJ1-4 and V is TRBV7-2; D call uncertain. Trimming removed 8 bases from V and 6 bases from J, with 22 bases in between. The germline V gene encodes CDR1 SGHTA and CDR2 FQGNSA. This CDR3 spans 16 amino acids. CDR3: CASAPSSVRWDEKLFF. The CDR3 coding sequence is TGTGCCAGCGCGCCGTCGTCTGTCCGCTGGGATGAAAAACTGTTTTTT.

The chain is built from TRBV5-1 and TRBJ2-3; no firm D call. The CDR3 totals 18 residues. Between the trimmed V and J ends, which lost 7 bases and 0 bases, there was a span of 24 bases. The germline gives CDR1 SGHRS, CDR2 YFSETQ. The CDR3, as DNA: TGCGCCAGCGGTTCGGTGAAAAGCGCAGCCTCTAGCACAGATACGCAGTATTTT. Translation: CASGSVKSAASSTDTQYF.

The V gene is TRBV5-1, the J gene TRBJ1-4; unclear D gene. CDR1 and CDR2 from the germline V gene are SGHRS and YFSETQ. V lost 2 bases and J lost 8, with 10 bases in between. This CDR3 is 13 amino acids long. The CDR3: CASSLALGEKLFF. Here the CDR3 DNA reads TGCGCCAGCAGCTTAGCCCTTGGCGAAAAACTGTTTTTT.

The chain uses TRBV27 and TRBJ2-7; maybe TRBD1 (6 bases). From germline, CDR1 is MNHEY and CDR2 SMNVEV (reference sequence). Trimming stripped 10 bases from V and 7 bases from J, with 20 bases between. This CDR3 is built from 13 residues. In DNA, the CDR3 is TGTGCCATCTCGGGACACGGTGCCCGAGAGCAGTACTTC. Its protein product is CAISGHGAREQYF.

To note about this clone: The same CDR3 can be traced to other DNA sequences in this sample. This chain links TRBV6-5 with TRBJ2-5; a weak D match, TRBD2 (5 bases). V lost 0 bases, J lost 2 bases, and 13 bases lay in between. This CDR3 is 16 amino acids long. Per the germline V gene, CDR1 is MNHEY and CDR2 is SVGAGI. The CDR3 nucleotides are TGTGCCAGCAGTTACTCGTCGGCGGGTACGCAAGAGACCCAGTACTTC. Its translation is CASSYSSAGTQETQYF.